These 12 T cell receptor beta chains came from one sample sequenced in a study of shared clonotypes between healthy human individuals. TCRdb's copy holds only in-frame clones and misses some; the assay was immunoSEQ multiplex PCR. The data contain millions of clones, 90% to 95% of them seen just once; the ten biggest clones take up 0.13%. Sequencing was carried out using naive CD4+ T cells sorted from blood. Subset of the sample: CD45RA+ positively selected. The receptors stem from a man aged 18 to 29 in good health.

The genes are TRBV5-4 and TRBJ1-1; D might be TRBD1 (6 bases). The CDR3 length is 17 residues. Germline-derived CDR1 and CDR2 are SGHNT and YYREEE (reference sequence). V lost 2 bases, J lost 0 bases, and 17 bases lay in between. The CDR3 loop is CASSFGQLHYMNTEAFF. The CDR3 DNA reads as TGTGCCAGCAGCTTCGGACAGCTTCATTATATGAACACTGAAGCTTTCTTT.

J is TRBJ1-1 and V is TRBV28, with 10 positions matching TRBD1. There are 13 residues in the CDR3. Looked up from germline, CDR1 is MDHEN and CDR2 is SYDVKM. Unmatched junction bases numbered 2, after V lost 4 bases and J lost 6 bases. For the CDR3, the DNA is TGTGCCAGCAGTTCGGGACAGGGGTCTGAAGCTTTCTTT. The encoded protein is CASSSGQGSEAFF.

This chain uses TRBV7-8 with TRBJ2-7, with TRBD2 identical over 7 bases. Trimming removed 7 bases from V and 3 bases from J; junction bases left unmatched: 15. The CDR3 loop spans 16 amino acids. Germline V gene sequence: CDR1 SGHVS, CDR2 FQNEAQ. The CDR3: CASTRSGLEGFYEQYF. The DNA for the CDR3 is TGTGCCAGCACCCGATCCGGACTAGAAGGGTTCTACGAGCAGTACTTC.

The rearrangement uses TRBV28 and TRBJ2-2; tentatively, D is TRBD2 (7 bases). The CDR3 sequence is 18 residues long. The V and J ends lost 4 bases and 0 bases respectively, with 18 bases between them. Germline CDR1 and CDR2: MDHEN and SYDVKM. CDR3 nucleotides: TGTGCCAGCAGTTGGACCCTAACGGGGGGCCCGAACACCGGGGAGCTGTTTTTT. Translated, it gives CASSWTLTGGPNTGELFF.

V and J are TRBV18 and TRBJ1-4; 9 bases fit TRBD1. CDR1 and CDR2 from the germline V gene are KGHSH and LQKENI. The CDR3 runs to 13 residues. Trimming removed 7 bases from V and 8 bases from J; junction bases left unmatched: 5. CDR3 nucleotide sequence: TGTGCCAGCTTTAGGGGACAGGGCGAAAAACTGTTTTTT. Its translation: CASFRGQGEKLFF.

This chain links TRBV12-5 with TRBJ2-1; 9 nucleotides line up with TRBD1. The CDR3 length is 16 residues. Germline loops: CDR1 LGHNT, CDR2 FRNRAP. V shed 2 bases, J shed 7 bases, and the junction held 9 bases outside the gene matches. CDR3 sequence: CASGLPRGQGINEQFF. The CDR3 nucleotides are TGTGCTAGTGGTTTGCCCCGGGGACAGGGAATTAATGAGCAGTTCTTC.

The chain uses TRBV2 and TRBJ2-3, with D perhaps TRBD2 (6 bases). The V end lost 6 bases, the J end lost 0 bases, and 13 bases lay between the germline ends. Per germline, CDR1 SNHLY and CDR2 FYNNEI. The CDR3 length is 15 residues. In DNA, the CDR3 is TGTGCCAGCAGACGTAGCGGCCCCAGCACAGATACGCAGTATTTT. This codes for CASRRSGPSTDTQYF.

This clone was picked up a small number of times. This chain joins TRBV6-1 and TRBJ1-2, with unresolved D. The V gene's germline CDR1 is MNHNS and CDR2 SASEGT. Trimming shortened V by 7 bases and J by 13 bases, and 16 bases separated the two germline ends. This CDR3 contains 11 residues. CDR3 in amino acids: CASTEHGPGTF. In DNA form, the CDR3 reads TGTGCCAGCACCGAGCATGGCCCCGGCACCTTC.

The rearrangement links TRBV5-1 to TRBJ2-5, with TRBD1 matching over 7 bases. This CDR3 spans 14 amino acids. V lost 4 bases and J lost 7; bases outside the gene matches: 10. Per germline, CDR1 SGHRS and CDR2 YFSETQ. In DNA, the CDR3 is TGCGCCAGCAGCCGGGACAGTGCCTTAACGACCCAGTACTTC. Its protein is CASSRDSALTTQYF.

J is TRBJ1-2 and V is TRBV30, with a possible D match to TRBD1 (6 bases). The germline V and J ends were trimmed by 3 bases and 4 bases, with 9 bases remaining between them. The V gene's germline CDR1 is GTSNPN and CDR2 SVGIG (reference sequence). The length of the CDR3 is 12 residues. CDR3 sequence reads: CAWRDSTYGYTF. The CDR3 DNA sequence: TGTGCCTGGAGGGACAGTACCTATGGCTACACCTTC.

The chain combines TRBV6-7 with TRBJ1-5; D perhaps matches TRBD1 (5 bases). TRBV6-7 has ORF status, its function being uncertain. The CDR3 is 15 amino acids. V was trimmed by 0 bases and J by 0 bases, leaving 6 bases between them. CDR3 nucleotides: TGTGCCAGCAGTTACTCGGGGGATAGCAATCAGCCCCAGCATTTT. It codes for CASSYSGDSNQPQHF.

V gene TRBV2 combines with J gene TRBJ1-5, with TRBD1 matching 8 bases. V gave up 3 bases and J gave up 2 bases; unmatched junction bases: 6. The CDR3 is 16 amino acids. CDR1 and CDR2 from the germline V gene are SNHLY and FYNNEI. This CDR3 reads CASSDSSGGGNQPQHF. The DNA of the CDR3 is TGTGCCAGCAGTGATTCATCAGGGGGCGGCAATCAGCCCCAGCATTTT.